One and the same sample provided the 13 T cell receptor beta chains below, sequenced in a study of T cell repertoires in ileal Crohn's disease. Libraries were prepared by immunoSEQ multiplex PCR; TCRdb keeps only in-frame clonotypes and omits some of them. The sample has 3,100 or so clones, 86% seen once; the top ten hold 5.1%. Time point specified: neoterminal ileum biopsy at postoperative endoscopy, about 6 months after surgery. The source material was ileal tissue. These receptors all stem from an adult with Crohn's disease.

This chain connects TRBV21-1 to TRBJ2-7; the table's D gene call, TRBD2, was not cross checked with the DNA. TRBV21-1 is a known pseudogene. The CDR3 runs 16 residues. CDR3 sequence reads: CVQQQREAAGNYEQYF. The CDR3 region has the DNA TGTGTCCAGCAGCAAAGGGAGGCCGCGGGAAACTACGAGCAGTACTTC.

The chain employs TRBV7-9 and TRBJ1-1; D is unclear. Germline V lookup: CDR1 SEHNR, CDR2 FQNEAQ (reference sequence). V was shortened by 5 bases and J by 0 bases, with 7 bases between the two germline ends. The CDR3 loop spans 13 amino acids. CDR3 loop: CASSRTVNTEAFF. DNA for the CDR3: TGTGCCAGCAGCCGAACAGTGAACACTGAAGCTTTCTTT.

The chain employs TRBV30 and TRBJ2-3; 8 nucleotides align to TRBD1. Germline-derived CDR1 and CDR2 are GTSNPN and SVGIG (reference sequence). V dropped 2 bases and J dropped 0; count of bases not matched to a gene: 13. This CDR3 contains 18 residues. Here the CDR3 reads CAWSILITGTGSTDTQYF. CDR3 DNA: TGTGCCTGGAGTATCTTAATAACCGGGACAGGCAGCACAGATACGCAGTATTTT.

The chain uses TRBV30 and TRBJ1-3; D ambiguous. The CDR3 covers 13 residues. Germline assignment: CDR1 GTSNPN and CDR2 SVGIG (reference sequence). Trimming removed 3 bases from V and 0 bases from J, with 6 bases in between. CDR3 in amino acids: CAWSAYSGNTIYF. The CDR3 coding sequence is TGTGCCTGGAGCGCCTACTCTGGAAACACCATATATTTT.

The chain carries TRBV15 and TRBJ2-5, with a weak D call TRBD1 (6 bases). Germline V lookup: CDR1 LNHNV, CDR2 YYDKDF (reference sequence). The CDR3 is made up of 17 amino acids. V was cut by 1 base and J by 5 bases, with 20 bases left in between. Written as DNA, the CDR3 is TGTGCCACCAGCAGAGGGACAGAGGCCCAGATCCGGGAGACCCAGTACTTC. Translating gives CATSRGTEAQIRETQYF. Looking up the rest from reference TRBV15 and TRBJ2-5 gives the full variable domain: DAMVIQNPRYQVTQFGKPVTLSCSQTLNHNVMYWYQQKSSQAPKLLFHYYDKDFNNEADTPDNFQSRRPNTSFCFLDIRSPGLGDTAMYLCATSRGTEAQIRETQYFGPGTRLLVL.

This chain joins TRBV5-1 and TRBJ1-1; D is unclear. CDR1 SGHRS and CDR2 YFSETQ come from the germline V gene. Between the trimmed V and J ends, which lost 3 bases and 3 bases, there was a span of 12 bases. The CDR3 loop spans 14 amino acids. CDR3 coding DNA: TGCGCCAGCAGCTCGGGATTTTCGGACACTGAAGCTTTCTTT. This encodes CASSSGFSDTEAFF.

The chain is built from TRBV7-2 and TRBJ1-6; D is perhaps TRBD1 (6 bases). The germline V and J ends were trimmed by 2 bases and 10 bases, with 15 bases remaining between them. Germline CDR1 SGHTA, CDR2 FQGNSA. The CDR3 runs to 15 residues. The CDR3 coding sequence is TGTGCCAGCAGCTTAAAGCGGGGGGCCGGCTCACCCCTCCACTTT. It encodes CASSLKRGAGSPLHF.

This chain uses TRBV15 with TRBJ1-5; TRBD1 might be the D (5 bases). Looked up from germline, CDR1 is LNHNV and CDR2 is YYDKDF (reference sequence). The CDR3 spans 14 residues. The V end lost 6 bases, the J end lost 5 bases, and 14 bases lay between the germline ends. CDR3 amino acids: CATSVQGQYQPQHF. The CDR3 nucleotides read TGTGCCACCAGTGTCCAGGGTCAATATCAGCCCCAGCATTTT.

V gene TRBV13 combines with J gene TRBJ2-2; the match to TRBD1 covers 10 bases. V shed 4 bases and J 4 bases; nucleotides not matched to a gene: 6. The CDR3 has 16 residues. Per the germline V gene, CDR1 is PRHDT and CDR2 is FYEKMQ (reference sequence). The CDR3 reads CASSWGTGAGTGELFF. CDR3 coding DNA: TGTGCCAGCAGCTGGGGGACAGGGGCGGGCACCGGGGAGCTGTTTTTT. Using reference TRBV13 and TRBJ2-2 for the parts outside the CDR3, the full variable domain is AAGVIQSPRHLIKEKRETATLKCYPIPRHDTVYWYQQGPGQDPQFLISFYEKMQSDKGSIPDRFSAQQFSDYHSELNMSSLELGDSALYFCASSWGTGAGTGELFFGEGSRLTVL.

This chain links TRBV7-9 with TRBJ1-5, with a tentative D call TRBD1 (6 bases). The germline V gene has CDR1 SEHNR and CDR2 FQNEAQ (reference sequence). The CDR3 is 14 residues long. The ends were cut back, 6 bases at V and 4 bases at J, with 13 bases in the middle. CDR3 amino acids: CASSRPGANQPQHF. DNA for the CDR3: TGTGCCAGCAGTAGACCAGGGGCTAATCAGCCCCAGCATTTT.

In its sample, this clone was seen a few times. J is TRBJ1-6 and V is TRBV30; possible D gene TRBD1, 6 bases. The CDR3 is 19 residues long. V dropped 0 bases and J dropped 1 base, with 19 bases sitting between them. Per the germline V gene, CDR1 is GTSNPN and CDR2 is SVGIG (reference sequence). The DNA of the CDR3 is TGTGCCTGGAGTGTAAACCCAGGGGACTTTTTTTCCTATAATTCACCCCTCCACTTT. Residues: CAWSVNPGDFFSYNSPLHF.

The V gene is TRBV7-9, the J gene TRBJ1-3; maybe TRBD1 (6 bases). The V end lost 5 bases, the J end lost 4 bases, and 12 bases lay between the germline ends. The V gene's germline CDR1 is SEHNR and CDR2 FQNEAQ (reference sequence). This CDR3 comprises 14 residues. The CDR3 spells CASSQSGAGNTIYF. CDR3 in DNA: TGTGCCAGCAGCCAGTCGGGGGCGGGAAACACCATATATTTT.

This rearrangement joins TRBV11-2 to TRBJ2-5, with 10 bases identical to TRBD2. The junction had 8 bases not matched to a gene; V was cut back by 5 bases and J by 5 bases. The V gene's germline CDR1 is SGHAT and CDR2 FQNNGV. The CDR3 has 15 amino acids. CDR3 loop: CASSPSAGGHETQYF. The CDR3 coding sequence is TGTGCCAGCAGCCCCTCAGCGGGGGGGCATGAGACCCAGTACTTC.